This entry lists 32 T cell receptor beta chains sequenced from one sample in a study of T-cell memory formation after mild COVID-19. One entry per CDR3 protein, called by TCRdb with MiXCR from the 5' RACE reads. Among 450,000 to 650,000 distinct CDR3 sequences listed, roughly 18% were seen once. Sequencing was carried out using PBMCs or a T cell subset sorted from them (not recorded which). The source is an adult woman who had mild COVID-19 (a few samples of this study predate the infection). Cell type and time point are not known.

This clonotype was observed a handful of times. The chain combines TRBV3-1 with TRBJ2-2; possible D gene TRBD2, 6 bases. Germline-derived CDR1 and CDR2 are LGHDT and YNNKEL (reference sequence). V dropped 1 base and J dropped 0 bases, with 9 bases sitting between them. This CDR3 is built from 16 residues. This CDR3 is CASSQVTGANTGELFF. In DNA, the CDR3 is TGTGCCAGCAGCCAAGTCACGGGGGCGAACACCGGGGAGCTGTTTTTT. Combining the CDR3 with reference TRBV3-1 and TRBJ2-2 gives the whole variable domain DTAVSQTPKYLVTQMGNDKSIKCEQNLGHDTMYWYKQDSKKFLKIMFSYNNKELIINETVPNRFSPKSPDKAHLNLHINSLELGDSAVYFCASSQVTGANTGELFFGEGSRLTVL.

There are a few counts of this clonotype. V gene TRBV5-1 combines with J gene TRBJ2-7; D possibly corresponds to TRBD2 (5 bases). V was pared by 5 bases and J by 0 bases, with 9 bases between. The CDR3 contains 13 residues. Per germline, CDR1 SGHRS and CDR2 YFSETQ. CDR3 amino acids: CASRRRPSYEQYF. The CDR3 bases are TGCGCCAGCAGAAGGAGGCCCTCCTACGAGCAGTACTTC.

This clonotype has only a few counts. The genes are TRBV20-1 and TRBJ2-3; D could derive from TRBD1 or TRBD2 (6 bases each). V was cut by 0 bases and J by 0 bases, with 13 bases left in between. Looked up from germline, CDR1 is DFQATT and CDR2 is SNEGSKA (reference sequence). There are 16 residues in the CDR3. CDR3: CSARELGGRSTDTQYF. The DNA for the CDR3 is TGCAGTGCTAGAGAGCTAGGGGGGCGGAGCACAGATACGCAGTATTTT.

The gene calls are TRBV6-5 and TRBJ2-3; D is perhaps TRBD1 or TRBD2 (5 bases each). Trimming removed 8 bases at V and 1 base at J, with 19 bases between. The CDR3 extends over 16 amino acids. The germline V gene encodes CDR1 MNHEY and CDR2 SVGAGI. The CDR3 loop reads CASSGKRTRGTDTQYF. CDR3 DNA: TGTGCCAGCTCCGGAAAGCGGACCAGGGGCACAGATACGCAGTATTTT.

The gene calls are TRBV4-2 and TRBJ1-5, with a tentative D call TRBD1 (5 bases). The V gene's germline CDR1 is LGHNA and CDR2 YNFKEQ. Trimming took off 4 bases at V and 5 bases at J, with 12 bases between the two ends. The CDR3 runs 14 residues. In DNA, the CDR3 is TGTGCCAGCAGCCCCCGGGACGGCCATCAGCCCCAGCATTTT. This sequence encodes CASSPRDGHQPQHF.

This chain uses TRBV7-9 with TRBJ2-7, with 7 bases fitting TRBD1. This CDR3 comprises 15 residues. Germline V lookup: CDR1 SEHNR, CDR2 FQNEAQ (reference sequence). V trimming: 3 bases; J trimming: 0 bases; junction bases outside the gene matches: 5. The DNA for the CDR3 is TGTGCCAGCAGCTTGGCCGACAGGGCCTCCTACGAGCAGTACTTC. Its translation is CASSLADRASYEQYF.

The V and J genes are TRBV18 and TRBJ2-7; 8 bases agree with TRBD1. The length of the CDR3 is 16 residues. The germline V gene has CDR1 KGHSH and CDR2 LQKENI. Trimming cost V 1 base and J 3 bases; bases outside gene matches: 8. Here the CDR3 reads CASSPQDRGGYYEQYF. The CDR3 coding sequence is TGTGCCAGCTCACCACAAGACAGGGGCGGATACTACGAGCAGTACTTC.

This clonotype came up a few times. Here the CDR3 reads CASRIGTGFTEQYF. DNA for the CDR3: TGTGCCAGCAGAATTGGGACAGGGTTTACCGAGCAGTACTTC. This chain connects TRBV27 to TRBJ2-7; 9 bases align to TRBD1. CDR1 and CDR2 from the germline V gene are MNHEY and SMNVEV (reference sequence). The CDR3 extends over 14 amino acids. Trimming at V came to 6 bases and at J to 6 bases, leaving 9 bases not matched to a gene.

The genes are TRBV27 and TRBJ2-7; D is uncertain. The CDR3 spans 14 residues. Per the germline V gene, CDR1 is MNHEY and CDR2 is SMNVEV (reference sequence). V lost 5 bases and J 2 bases, leaving 13 bases between the germline ends. The CDR3 DNA reads as TGTGCCAGCAGTCTCCACAAATTCACCTACGAGCAGTACTTC. Translated: CASSLHKFTYEQYF.

This clonotype was seen repeatedly, ten times or more. V and J are TRBV24-1 and TRBJ2-5; the D is unclear. The germline V gene has CDR1 KGHDR and CDR2 SFDVKD. CDR3 length equals 15 residues. V lost 2 bases, J lost 0 bases, and 9 bases lay in between. CDR3 nucleotide sequence: TGTGCCACCAGTGATTCGTCAACGTACCAAGAGACCCAGTACTTC. Amino acid sequence: CATSDSSTYQETQYF.

The gene calls are TRBV30 and TRBJ2-5, with 11 positions matching TRBD2. Germline CDR1 is GTSNPN and CDR2 is SVGIG (reference sequence). This CDR3 has 15 residues. V gave up 0 bases and J gave up 4 bases; unmatched junction bases: 4. The CDR3 sequence is CAWSVFSGGAETQYF. Written as DNA, the CDR3 is TGTGCCTGGAGTGTATTTAGCGGGGGGGCAGAGACCCAGTACTTC.

This clonotype appeared a few times. This is likely a read error, given that the CDR3 carries no conserved phenylalanine or tryptophan at its end. The DNA is omitted, as the CDR3 cannot be located on it reliably, and the CDR3 follows TCRdb's listing. The genes are TRBV4-3 and TRBJ2-7; the tabulated D call, TRBD1, remains unverified against the DNA. 11 amino acids form the CDR3, both terminal residues included. Germline-derived CDR1 and CDR2 are LGHNA and YSLEER. Here the CDR3 reads CASSLGGQGAP.

J is TRBJ2-3 and V is TRBV4-1; D possibly corresponds to TRBD2 (6 bases). V was shortened by 4 bases and J by 1 base, with 21 bases between the two germline ends. The CDR3 is 18 residues long. CDR1 and CDR2 (germline): MGHRA, YSYEKL. The CDR3 spells CASSRPGTGPWGTDTQYF. The CDR3, as DNA: TGCGCCAGCAGCCGTCCCGGGACTGGTCCCTGGGGCACAGATACGCAGTATTTT.

The rearrangement joins TRBV7-6 to TRBJ2-3, with D tentatively TRBD2 (6 bases). The CDR3 is 16 residues long. V lost 1 base, J lost 2 bases, and 13 bases lay in between. Germline V gene lookup returns CDR1 SGHVS and CDR2 FNYEAQ. CDR3 in DNA: TGTGCCAGCAGCTTAGGACTTAGCGGAAACACAGATACGCAGTATTTT. Protein product: CASSLGLSGNTDTQYF.

This clonotype was counted only a few times. The chain carries TRBV7-6 and TRBJ2-1; 9 nucleotides align to TRBD2. This CDR3 is 19 amino acids long. CDR1 and CDR2 (germline): SGHVS, FNYEAQ. J was trimmed by 0 bases and V by 1 base; bases with no gene match: 10. This CDR3 reads CASSLVASSGMSSYNEQFF. The CDR3 DNA reads as TGTGCCAGCAGCTTAGTGGCGTCTAGCGGGATGAGCTCCTACAATGAGCAGTTCTTC.

Only a few counts were recorded for this clonotype. The J gene is TRBJ2-3, the V gene TRBV27; possible D gene TRBD2, 6 bases. The CDR3 extends over 15 amino acids. Trimming left V 5 bases short and J 4 bases short, with 16 bases between. CDR1 is MNHEY, CDR2 SMNVEV, per germline (reference sequence). This CDR3 reads CASSPPTSRADTQYF. The CDR3 bases are TGTGCCAGCAGTCCCCCGACTAGTAGGGCAGATACGCAGTATTTT.

This clonotype was observed a handful of times. This chain joins TRBV4-1 and TRBJ1-3, with a weak D call TRBD1 (6 bases). Between the trimmed V and J ends, which lost 0 bases and 2 bases, there was a span of 11 bases. Germline assignment: CDR1 MGHRA and CDR2 YSYEKL. The CDR3 covers 16 residues. The CDR3 DNA reads as TGCGCCAGCAGCCAAGAGGGGGCAGAAGCTGGAAACACCATATATTTT. Translation: CASSQEGAEAGNTIYF.

The sample holds a few counts of this clonotype. The V gene is TRBV20-1, the J gene TRBJ2-5; D not resolved. Trimming left V 0 bases short and J 5 bases short, with 13 bases between. This CDR3 has 14 amino acids. The germline gives CDR1 DFQATT, CDR2 SNEGSKA (reference sequence). The CDR3 protein is CSARDSLFEETQYF. The CDR3 coding sequence is TGCAGTGCTAGAGATAGTCTATTTGAGGAGACCCAGTACTTC.

The CDR3 protein is CASNRPTSGRYEQYF. The CDR3 coding sequence is TGTGCCAGCAACCGACCGACTAGCGGGAGATACGAGCAGTACTTC. The chain uses TRBV28 and TRBJ2-7, with 12 bases identical to TRBD2. Germline lookup yields CDR1 MDHEN and CDR2 SYDVKM. There are 15 residues in the CDR3. V dropped 7 bases and J dropped 4; count of bases not matched to a gene: 8.

Ten or more counts support this clonotype. The V gene is TRBV5-1, the J gene TRBJ2-4; 9 nucleotides match TRBD1. From germline, CDR1 is SGHRS and CDR2 YFSETQ. Trimming took 0 bases from V and 6 from J; bases not matched to a gene: 7. The CDR3 runs 16 residues. CDR3 sequence reads: CASSLDGTGGGNIQYF. For the CDR3, the DNA is TGCGCCAGCAGCTTGGATGGTACAGGGGGCGGAAACATTCAGTACTTC.

This chain connects TRBV7-9 to TRBJ2-5; 9 nucleotides align to TRBD2. Germline V gene data show CDR1 as SEHNR and CDR2 as FQNEAQ (reference sequence). V dropped 4 bases and J dropped 5; count of bases not matched to a gene: 2. The CDR3 spans 13 residues. CDR3 sequence reads: CASSSGLAETQYF. The CDR3 DNA sequence: TGTGCCAGCAGCTCGGGACTAGCTGAGACCCAGTACTTC.

This clonotype showed up just a few times. This chain joins TRBV19 and TRBJ2-1; 7 nucleotides match TRBD1. Trimming at V came to 10 bases and at J to 1 base, leaving 4 bases not matched to a gene. The CDR3 totals 13 residues. Per the germline V gene, CDR1 is LNHDA and CDR2 is SQIVND (reference sequence). The CDR3 loop is CATVGQSYNEQFF. In DNA, the CDR3 is TGTGCCACCGTGGGACAGTCCTACAATGAGCAGTTCTTC.

This clonotype showed up many times. The J gene is TRBJ2-7, the V gene TRBV7-3; TRBD1 aligns across 11 bases. The V gene's germline CDR1 is SGHTA and CDR2 FQGTGA. The CDR3 runs to 15 residues. V was clipped by 5 bases and J by 3 bases; unmatched bases: 6. As DNA, the CDR3 is TGTGCCAGCAGCCCGGGGACAGGGGGTGGCTACGAGCAGTACTTC. Translation gives CASSPGTGGGYEQYF.

This rearrangement joins TRBV9 to TRBJ2-3; D remains unclear. The V end lost 4 bases, the J end lost 2 bases, and 17 bases lay between the germline ends. CDR1 and CDR2 from the germline V gene are SGDLS and YYNGEE. The CDR3 sequence is 16 residues long. DNA for the CDR3: TGTGCCAGCAGCTCCCTAAGAGGATTGGACACAGATACGCAGTATTTT. Translated: CASSSLRGLDTDTQYF. Variable domain in full (rest from reference TRBV9 and TRBJ2-3): DSGVTQTPKHLITATGQRVTLRCSPRSGDLSVYWYQQSLDQGLQFLIQYYNGEERAKGNILERFSAQQFPDLHSELNLSSLELGDSALYFCASSSLRGLDTDTQYFGPGTRLTVL.

There are a few counts of this clonotype. This chain uses TRBV30 with TRBJ2-7; possibly TRBD1 for D (6 bases). This CDR3 has 12 amino acids. V was pared by 0 bases and J by 5 bases, with 8 bases between. Germline assignment: CDR1 GTSNPN and CDR2 SVGIG (reference sequence). CDR3 protein: CAWSVQGNEQYF. CDR3 nucleotide sequence: TGTGCCTGGAGTGTACAGGGAAACGAGCAGTACTTC.

This clonotype was counted a few times. This chain uses TRBV7-9 with TRBJ1-1; 11 bases are a match to TRBD1. CDR3 length: 14 amino acids. Germline V lookup: CDR1 SEHNR, CDR2 FQNEAQ (reference sequence). The V gene end was trimmed by 5 bases and the J gene end by 10 bases; junction bases not matched to a gene: 9. CDR3 nucleotides: TGTGCCAGCAGCCGAGGCGGAGGGACAGGGGGAGCTTTCTTT. Protein: CASSRGGGTGGAFF.

About this clonotype: One junction end disagrees with the germline gene, perhaps due to a read error. The CDR3 coding sequence is TGTGCCAGCAGCTTAGCGGGAGGGCCGCGTCCCAGCTACGAGCAGTACTTC. Translated: CASSLAGGPRPSYEQYF. V is TRBV12-3 or TRBV12-4 and J is TRBJ2-7; TRBD2 matches 11 bases. The CDR3 spans 17 residues.

Only a few counts were recorded for this clonotype. The chain uses TRBV19 and TRBJ1-2, with a weak D call TRBD1 (6 bases). Trimming stripped 5 bases from V and 7 bases from J, with 17 bases between. The CDR3 covers 14 residues. Germline CDR1 LNHDA, CDR2 SQIVND (reference sequence). CDR3 loop: CASSGDTVVGGYTF. CDR3 nucleotides: TGTGCCAGTAGTGGGGACACGGTCGTCGGTGGCTACACCTTC.

The rearrangement joins TRBV4-1 to TRBJ2-3; D is unclear. Germline V gives CDR1 MGHRA, CDR2 YSYEKL. Between the trimmed V and J ends, which lost 0 bases and 10 bases, there was a span of 14 bases. The CDR3 consists of 14 residues. In DNA form, the CDR3 reads TGCGCCAGCAGCCAAGAGGATAGGTGGGTGGCGCAGTATTTT. Its translation: CASSQEDRWVAQYF.

Turning to this clonotype: A much larger clone differs by one base, so this may be a read error. The chain combines TRBV12-3 or TRBV12-4 with TRBJ2-5; 7 bases align to TRBD2. This CDR3 contains 14 residues. Unmatched junction bases numbered 8, after V lost 5 bases and J lost 5 bases. The CDR3 DNA follows: TGTGCCAGCAGTACTCATGGGGGAGGGGAGACCCAGTACTTC. Translating gives CASSTHGGGETQYF.

The table lists this clonotype with a few counts. The chain has TRBV5-1 and TRBJ1-1; 8 bases fit TRBD1. The CDR3 extends over 16 amino acids. J gave up 0 bases and V 0 bases, and 4 bases lay outside the gene matches. Looked up from germline, CDR1 is SGHRS and CDR2 is YFSETQ. The CDR3 protein is CASSLEPGQVNTEAFF. For the CDR3, the DNA is TGCGCCAGCAGCTTGGAGCCGGGACAGGTGAACACTGAAGCTTTCTTT.

The V gene is TRBV19, the J gene TRBJ2-6; 7 bases line up with TRBD1. Germline V CDR1 and CDR2: LNHDA, SQIVND (reference sequence). Trimming took 5 bases from V and 4 from J; bases not matched to a gene: 5. This CDR3 region has 15 residues. The DNA of the CDR3 is TGTGCCAGTAGTGCTACAGGGGTCGGGGCCAACGTCCTGACTTTC. It translates to CASSATGVGANVLTF.